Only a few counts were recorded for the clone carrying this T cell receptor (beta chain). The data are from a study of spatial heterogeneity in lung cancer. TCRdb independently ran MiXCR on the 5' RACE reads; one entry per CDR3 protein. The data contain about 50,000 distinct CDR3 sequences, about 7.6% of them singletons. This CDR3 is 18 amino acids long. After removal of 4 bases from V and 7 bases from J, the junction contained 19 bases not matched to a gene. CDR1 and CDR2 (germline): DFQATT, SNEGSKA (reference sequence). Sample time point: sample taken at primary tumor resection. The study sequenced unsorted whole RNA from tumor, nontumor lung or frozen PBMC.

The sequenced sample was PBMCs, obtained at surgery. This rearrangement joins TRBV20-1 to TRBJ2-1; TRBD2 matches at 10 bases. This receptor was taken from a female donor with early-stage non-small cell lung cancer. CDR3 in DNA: TGCAGTGCTAAGGTCCCAGCGGGGGGGGACGGGTTTCGGAATGAGCAGTTCTTC. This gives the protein CSAKVPAGGDGFRNEQFF.